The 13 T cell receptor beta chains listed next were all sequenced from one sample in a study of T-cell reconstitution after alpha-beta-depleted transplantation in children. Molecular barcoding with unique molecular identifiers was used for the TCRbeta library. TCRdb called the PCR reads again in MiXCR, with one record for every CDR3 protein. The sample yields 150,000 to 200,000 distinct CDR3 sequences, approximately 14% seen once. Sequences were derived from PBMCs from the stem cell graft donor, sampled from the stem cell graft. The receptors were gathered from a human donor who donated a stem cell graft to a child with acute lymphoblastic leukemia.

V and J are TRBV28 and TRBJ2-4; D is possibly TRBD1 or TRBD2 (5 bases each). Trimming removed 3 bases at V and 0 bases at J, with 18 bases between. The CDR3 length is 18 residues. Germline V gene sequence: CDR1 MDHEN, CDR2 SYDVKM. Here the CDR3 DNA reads TGTGCCAGCAGTTTCTGGACTTTACAGGACCTAGCCAAAAACATTCAGTACTTC. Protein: CASSFWTLQDLAKNIQYF.

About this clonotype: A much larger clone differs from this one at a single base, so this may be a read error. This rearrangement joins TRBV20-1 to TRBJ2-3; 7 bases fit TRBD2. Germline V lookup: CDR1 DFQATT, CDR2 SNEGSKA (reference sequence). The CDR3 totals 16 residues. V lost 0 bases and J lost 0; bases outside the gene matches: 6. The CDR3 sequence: CSARDLASGSTDTQYF. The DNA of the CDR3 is TGCAGTGCTAGAGATCTTGCTAGCGGAAGCACAGATACGCAGTATTTT.

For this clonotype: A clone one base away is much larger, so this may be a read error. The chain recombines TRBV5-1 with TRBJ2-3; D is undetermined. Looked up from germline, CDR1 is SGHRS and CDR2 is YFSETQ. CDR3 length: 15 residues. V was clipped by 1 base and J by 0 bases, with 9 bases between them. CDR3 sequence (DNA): TGCGCCAGCAGCTTGACGGTGGCTAGCACAGATACGCAGTATTTT. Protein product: CASSLTVASTDTQYF.

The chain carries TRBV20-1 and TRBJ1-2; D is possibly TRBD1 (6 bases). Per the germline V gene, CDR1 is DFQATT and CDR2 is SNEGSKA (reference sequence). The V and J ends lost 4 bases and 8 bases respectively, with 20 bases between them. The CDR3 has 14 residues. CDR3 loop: CSAIRAPGVGGYTF. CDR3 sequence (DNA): TGCAGTGCTATCAGAGCCCCAGGGGTGGGGGGCTACACCTTC.

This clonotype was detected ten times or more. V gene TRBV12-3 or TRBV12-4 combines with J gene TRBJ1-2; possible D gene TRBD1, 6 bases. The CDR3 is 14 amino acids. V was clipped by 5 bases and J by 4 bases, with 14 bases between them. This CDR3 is CASSPLGHSYGYTF. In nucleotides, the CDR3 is TGTGCCAGCAGTCCCCTGGGACATAGCTATGGCTACACCTTC.

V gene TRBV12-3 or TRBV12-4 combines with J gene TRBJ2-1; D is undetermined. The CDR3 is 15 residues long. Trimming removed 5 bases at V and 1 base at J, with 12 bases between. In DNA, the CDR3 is TGTGCCAGCAGTCCAGGACCCCCGTCCTACAATGAGCAGTTCTTC. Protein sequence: CASSPGPPSYNEQFF.

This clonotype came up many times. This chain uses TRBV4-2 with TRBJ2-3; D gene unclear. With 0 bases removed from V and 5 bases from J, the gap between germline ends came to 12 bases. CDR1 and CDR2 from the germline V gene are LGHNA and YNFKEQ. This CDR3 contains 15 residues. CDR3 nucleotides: TGTGCCAGCAGCCAAGAAGCCACGGCGGTAGATACGCAGTATTTT. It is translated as CASSQEATAVDTQYF.

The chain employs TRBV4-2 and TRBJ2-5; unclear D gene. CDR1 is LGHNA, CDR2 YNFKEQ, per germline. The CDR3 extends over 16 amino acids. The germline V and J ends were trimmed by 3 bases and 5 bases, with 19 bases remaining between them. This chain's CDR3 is CASSQPINALLETQYF. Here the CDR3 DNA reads TGTGCCAGCAGCCAGCCCATCAATGCCCTCCTGGAGACCCAGTACTTC.

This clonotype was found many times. CDR3: CASSLTGEQYF. The CDR3 nucleotides are TGTGCCAGCAGCTTGACGGGAGAGCAGTACTTC. The chain is built from TRBV5-6 and TRBJ2-7, with D possibly matching TRBD2 (5 bases). V was cut by 1 base and J by 7 bases, with 6 bases left in between. CDR3 length equals 11 residues. Germline CDR1 and CDR2: SGHDT and YYEEEE.

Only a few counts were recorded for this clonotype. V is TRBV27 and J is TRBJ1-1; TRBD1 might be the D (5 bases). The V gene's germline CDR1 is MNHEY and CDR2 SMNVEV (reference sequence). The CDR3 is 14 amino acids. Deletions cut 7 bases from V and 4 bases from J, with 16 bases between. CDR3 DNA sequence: TGTGCCAGCAAAAACCGCCATGGGGGCACTGAAGCTTTCTTT. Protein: CASKNRHGGTEAFF.

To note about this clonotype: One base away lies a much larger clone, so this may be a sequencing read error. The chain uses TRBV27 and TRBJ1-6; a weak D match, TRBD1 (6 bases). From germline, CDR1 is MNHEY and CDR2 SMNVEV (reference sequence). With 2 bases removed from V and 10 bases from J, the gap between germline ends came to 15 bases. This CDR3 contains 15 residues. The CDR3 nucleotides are TGTGCCAGCAGTTTAACTGGGGCAGGGGTCTCACCCCTCCACTTT. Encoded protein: CASSLTGAGVSPLHF.

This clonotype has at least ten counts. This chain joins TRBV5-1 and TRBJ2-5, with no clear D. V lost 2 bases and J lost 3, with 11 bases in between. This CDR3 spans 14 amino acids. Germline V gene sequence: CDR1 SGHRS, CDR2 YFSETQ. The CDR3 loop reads CASSLTIGEETQYF. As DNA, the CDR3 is TGCGCCAGCAGCTTAACGATTGGAGAAGAGACCCAGTACTTC.

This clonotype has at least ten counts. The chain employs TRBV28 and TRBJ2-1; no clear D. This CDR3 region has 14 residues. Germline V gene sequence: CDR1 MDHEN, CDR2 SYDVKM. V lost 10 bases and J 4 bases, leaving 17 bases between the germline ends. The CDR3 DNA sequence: TGTGCCACCTGTAGTAGGATAGATTACAATGAGCAGTTCTTC. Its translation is CATCSRIDYNEQFF.